A single sample gave rise to the 25 T cell receptor beta chains below, sequenced in a study of T cells in Graves' hyperthyroidism and ophthalmopathy. TCR beta CDR3 regions were amplified from RNA. HTBI primers were the set used in a first-round RT-PCR of the TCR CDR3. TCRdb called the multiplex PCR reads again in MiXCR, with one record for every CDR3 protein. The sample lists more than 550,000 distinct CDR3 sequences; nearly 45% were seen once. The sequencing input was peripheral blood or thyroid tissue (not recorded which). The receptor source for this set is an adult man with Graves' disease, either hyperthyroidism or ophthalmopathy (not recorded which).

This clonotype appeared a few times. V is TRBV19 and J is TRBJ1-3; possible D gene TRBD1, 5 bases. Germline V gene data show CDR1 as LNHDA and CDR2 as SQIVND (reference sequence). V dropped 6 bases and J dropped 1 base, with 10 bases sitting between them. This CDR3 comprises 14 residues. The CDR3 coding sequence is TGTGCCAGTAGCCACCGGGGGTCTGGAAACACCATATATTTT. This gives the protein CASSHRGSGNTIYF.

This clonotype was counted a single time. Being one base from a much bigger clone, this may be a read error. V and J are TRBV2 and TRBJ1-5; a weak D match, TRBD1 (5 bases). V was cut by 2 bases and J by 6 bases, with 20 bases left in between. Germline V gene data show CDR1 as SNHLY and CDR2 as FYNNEI. This CDR3 has 17 amino acids. The CDR3 loop reads CASSESQGAGYGQPQHF. The CDR3 region has the DNA TGTGCCAGCAGTGAATCGCAAGGGGCGGGGTACGGTCAGCCCCAGCATTTT.

The V gene is TRBV15, the J gene TRBJ2-7, with a tentative D call TRBD1 (6 bases). The assigned J gene may be wrong: the sequence end matches TRBJ2-1 better. The CDR3 loop spans 15 amino acids. Germline CDR1 LNHNV, CDR2 YYDKDF (reference sequence). CDR3 region: CATSTDRDKHNEQFF. In DNA, the CDR3 is TGTGCCACCAGTACGGACCGGGACAAGCACAATGAGCAGTTCTTC.

The V gene is TRBV2, the J gene TRBJ1-2; D may be TRBD1 (6 bases). The germline gives CDR1 SNHLY, CDR2 FYNNEI. V lost 4 bases and J lost 6, with 12 bases in between. The CDR3 runs to 13 residues. CDR3 DNA sequence: TGTGCCAGCAGTGGACCTTCAGGGGATGGCTACACCTTC. Translating it yields CASSGPSGDGYTF. The entire variable domain, with the rest obtained from reference TRBV2 and TRBJ1-2, is as follows: EPEVTQTPSHQVTQMGQEVILRCVPISNHLYFYWYRQILGQKVEFLVSFYNNEISEKSEIFDDQFSVERPDGSNFTLKIRSTKLEDSAMYFCASSGPSGDGYTFGSGTRLTVV.

The chain has TRBV20-1 and TRBJ1-2, with D perhaps TRBD1 (5 bases). The CDR3 runs to 14 residues. Trimming left V 1 base short and J 6 bases short, with 15 bases between. The germline V gene encodes CDR1 DFQATT and CDR2 SNEGSKA (reference sequence). Here the CDR3 reads CSARGPGTGDGYTF. The CDR3 DNA follows: TGCAGTGCTAGAGGGCCCGGGACGGGAGATGGCTACACCTTC.

This sequence joins TRBV28 and TRBJ1-5; the match to TRBD1 covers 8 bases. Germline-derived CDR1 and CDR2 are MDHEN and SYDVKM. The CDR3 consists of 16 residues. V was pared by 4 bases and J by 1 base, with 6 bases of the junction left unmatched. The CDR3 bases are TGTGCCAGCAGTTCTCCTGGGACAGGCAGCAATCAGCCCCAGCATTTT. It is translated as CASSSPGTGSNQPQHF.

This clonotype was seen ten or more times. The chain carries TRBV6-5 and TRBJ1-6; TRBD1 aligns across 7 bases. The V and J ends lost 5 bases and 9 bases, in that order; junction bases with no gene match: 7. Germline CDR1 and CDR2: MNHEY and SVGAGI. The CDR3 contains 14 residues. CDR3 sequence: CASSVRGLGSPLHF. CDR3 nucleotide sequence: TGTGCCAGCAGTGTGAGGGGGCTCGGTTCACCCCTCCACTTT.

The genes are TRBV29-1 and TRBJ1-5, with D perhaps matching TRBD1 (5 bases). This CDR3 is 14 amino acids long. V shed 8 bases and J shed 1 base, with 15 bases lying between them. CDR1 is SQVTM, CDR2 ANQGSEA, per germline. Written as DNA, the CDR3 is TGCAGCAGTGACCTCGGGGGAAGCAATCAGCCCCAGCATTTT. This translates into CSSDLGGSNQPQHF.

This clonotype was counted ten times or more. The gene calls are TRBV25-1 and TRBJ2-7; no reliable D call. The CDR3 consists of 13 residues. Germline loops: CDR1 MGHDK, CDR2 SYGVNS. V lost 8 bases and J lost 0, with 11 bases in between. The CDR3 DNA reads TGTGCCAGCGAAGGCGAAAACTCCTACGAGCAGTACTTC. Residues: CASEGENSYEQYF.

This clonotype was seen a few times. This chain links TRBV7-8 with TRBJ2-3; no definite D call. This CDR3 is built from 13 residues. Germline V gene data show CDR1 as SGHVS and CDR2 as FQNEAQ. V dropped 3 bases and J dropped 3 bases, with 7 bases sitting between them. The CDR3 is CASSLQLTDTQYF. CDR3 bases: TGTGCCAGCAGCTTGCAGCTTACAGATACGCAGTATTTT.

This rearrangement joins TRBV25-1 to TRBJ2-7; perhaps D is TRBD1 or TRBD2 (7 bases each). V dropped 8 bases and J dropped 6 bases, with 17 bases sitting between them. CDR1 is MGHDK and CDR2 is SYGVNS in the germline V gene. The CDR3 totals 13 residues. The DNA of the CDR3 is TGTGCCAGCCAGGGGGGGCGACAGGGCGAGCAGTACTTC. Translation: CASQGGRQGEQYF.

Here the CDR3 reads CSVAPGTAGNQPQHF. The CDR3 coding sequence is TGCAGCGTTGCCCCCGGGACAGCGGGAAATCAGCCCCAGCATTTT. The chain recombines TRBV29-1 with TRBJ1-5; 7 nucleotides match TRBD1. Germline CDR1 SQVTM, CDR2 ANQGSEA. J lost 4 bases, V lost 4 bases, and 10 bases had no gene match. There are 15 residues in the CDR3.

In this sample, this clonotype turned up a few times. The V call is TRBV20-1, the J call TRBJ2-7; possibly TRBD1 for D (6 bases). Germline-derived CDR1 and CDR2 are DFQATT and SNEGSKA (reference sequence). The CDR3 has 16 residues. The V end was cut by 0 bases, the J end by 3 bases, with 18 bases between. The CDR3 sequence is CSARDGGAGPVYEQYF. CDR3 nucleotides: TGCAGTGCTAGAGATGGGGGCGCAGGGCCGGTCTACGAGCAGTACTTC.

This chain connects TRBV5-1 to TRBJ2-2; possible D gene TRBD1, 6 bases. Germline-derived CDR1 and CDR2 are SGHRS and YFSETQ. The V gene lost 1 base and the J gene lost 1 base, with 11 bases spanning the gap. The CDR3 is 16 residues long. The CDR3: CASSLSPGENTGELFF. The CDR3 bases are TGCGCCAGCAGCTTGTCTCCAGGGGAGAACACCGGGGAGCTGTTTTTT.

The V gene is TRBV9, the J gene TRBJ1-4, with D possibly TRBD1 on 6 matching bases. With 4 bases removed from V and 8 bases from J, the gap between germline ends came to 18 bases. The CDR3 sequence is 15 residues long. In germline, CDR1 is SGDLS, CDR2 YYNGEE. The CDR3 region has the DNA TGTGCCAGCAGCCCAGGTCCAGGGGACACAGAAAAACTGTTTTTT. This translates into CASSPGPGDTEKLFF.

The chain recombines TRBV29-1 with TRBJ1-3; tentative D call: TRBD1 (5 bases). This CDR3 spans 13 amino acids. Germline V gives CDR1 SQVTM, CDR2 ANQGSEA. V lost 4 bases, J lost 7 bases, and 14 bases lay in between. In DNA, the CDR3 is TGCAGCGTTGGGGACGGAAGGCAGAACACCATATATTTT. The encoded protein is CSVGDGRQNTIYF.

This clonotype was seen ten or more times. The chain combines TRBV29-1 with TRBJ2-7; possibly TRBD1 for D (5 bases). V was clipped by 6 bases and J by 3 bases, with 18 bases between them. There are 14 residues in the CDR3. The germline V gene encodes CDR1 SQVTM and CDR2 ANQGSEA. CDR3 nucleotides: TGCAGCGTGGCTCCCGCAGGGCCTTACTACGAGCAGTACTTC. The encoded protein is CSVAPAGPYYEQYF.

This clonotype was detected a few times. The chain employs TRBV2 and TRBJ2-7; 12 bases fit TRBD1. CDR3 length: 15 amino acids. Germline trimming cut 6 bases from V and 5 bases from J; bases unmatched to any gene: 8. The germline V gene encodes CDR1 SNHLY and CDR2 FYNNEI. CDR3 in DNA: TGTGCCAGCAGCAAGACCGGGACAGGGGGCGACGAGCAGTACTTC. It encodes CASSKTGTGGDEQYF.

This clonotype was detected a few times. The gene calls are TRBV25-1 and TRBJ1-4, with 7 positions matching TRBD1. There are 14 residues in the CDR3. CDR1 and CDR2 from the germline V gene are MGHDK and SYGVNS. Germline trimming cut 2 bases from V and 6 bases from J; bases unmatched to any gene: 3. The CDR3 sequence: CASSESTGDEKLFF. CDR3 nucleotides: TGTGCCAGCAGTGAAAGTACAGGGGATGAAAAACTGTTTTTT.

The chain combines TRBV20-1 with TRBJ2-6; the match to TRBD1 covers 9 bases. The ends lost 3 bases at V and 0 bases at J; junction bases unmatched: 12. The germline V gene has CDR1 DFQATT and CDR2 SNEGSKA (reference sequence). This CDR3 has 19 residues. Here the CDR3 DNA reads TGCAGTGCTAGCGCCGAAAGGACAGGGGTGAACTCTGGGGCCAACGTCCTGACTTTC. This sequence encodes CSASAERTGVNSGANVLTF.

Concerning this clonotype: A single base separates this from a much larger clone, so it may be a read error. The rearrangement uses TRBV14 and TRBJ1-1; TRBD1 aligns across 7 bases. CDR3 length: 14 amino acids. The J segment lost 5 bases and the V segment lost 3 bases, leaving 6 bases of the junction unmatched. Germline V gives CDR1 SGHDN, CDR2 FVKESK. CDR3 in amino acids: CASSHRGQATEAFF. The CDR3 coding sequence is TGTGCCAGCAGCCACCGAGGACAGGCAACTGAAGCTTTCTTT.

There are many counts of this clonotype. The chain has TRBV12-3 or TRBV12-4 and TRBJ1-1; D not resolved. V lost 7 bases, J lost 0 bases, and 6 bases lay in between. The CDR3 extends over 12 amino acids. CDR3 residues: CASTRMNTEAFF. In nucleotides, the CDR3 is TGTGCCAGCACCCGAATGAACACTGAAGCTTTCTTT.

This clonotype has more than one count but fewer than ten. The chain employs TRBV6-1 and TRBJ1-6; perhaps TRBD1 as D (5 bases). CDR3 length: 14 amino acids. Trimming removed 2 bases from V and 8 bases from J, with 10 bases in between. Germline-derived CDR1 and CDR2 are MNHNS and SASEGT. The CDR3 here is CASSEWGIDSPLHF. CDR3 coding DNA: TGTGCCAGCAGTGAATGGGGGATAGATTCACCCCTCCACTTT.

V usage is TRBV10-3 and J usage is TRBJ2-7; no firm D call. The DNA end is a closer match to TRBJ2-1, so the J assignment may be wrong. Looked up from germline, CDR1 is ENHRY and CDR2 is SYGVKD. The CDR3 is 13 residues long. The CDR3 loop is CAISESGVNEQFF. The CDR3 DNA is TGTGCCATCAGTGAGTCGGGTGTCAATGAGCAGTTCTTC.

In DNA form, the CDR3 reads TGTGCCAGCAGCCTGAATGCGGGGGCTGAAGCTTTCTTT. Its translation: CASSLNAGAEAFF. The chain carries TRBV28 and TRBJ1-1, with D possibly TRBD1 on 5 matching bases. V was trimmed by 6 bases and J by 6 bases, leaving 14 bases between them. The CDR3 is 13 residues long. Germline-derived CDR1 and CDR2 are MDHEN and SYDVKM.